These T cell receptor beta chains were read from a single sample in a study of T cell repertoires in cytomegalovirus infection. What these receptors recognize is not known. TCRdb reanalysed the reads using MiXCR and keeps one entry per CDR3 protein. This table holds about a million distinct CDR3 sequences, roughly a third found once. The material was cultured CD8+ T cells from PBMCs, obtained from culture after CMV antigen stimulation. The receptors derive from a human donor in good health (CMV status not recorded). Some clones in this sample may be carry-over from other donors' samples. CDR3s include the opening cysteine and the closing phenylalanine or tryptophan. The order of the fields is V gene, clone size, CDR3 length, J gene, D gene, CDR3 protein, CDR3 DNA. The D gene is left open where the match is weak. Clone size appears in some rows only: once, few, many, or a class for an expanded clone.

TRBV5-5	.	15	TRBJ1-2	.	CASSLYLGPSYGYTF	TGTGCCAGCAGCTTGTATCTGGGGCCCAGCTATGGCTACACCTTC
TRBV7-2	many	14	TRBJ1-1	.	CASSPEAGYTEAFF	TGTGCCAGCAGCCCGGAGGCAGGGTACACTGAAGCTTTCTTT
TRBV13	few	16	TRBJ1-2	.	CASSNNKVGRENGYTF	TGTGCCAGCAGCAACAACAAGGTGGGCAGGGAGAATGGCTACACCTTC
TRBV10-3	few	17	TRBJ2-3	TRBD2	CAISVTSGGRSTDTQYF	TGTGCCATCAGTGTGACTAGCGGGGGCCGTAGCACAGATACGCAGTATTTT
TRBV15	.	15	TRBJ2-1	TRBD1	CATSTGQGALNEQFF	TGTGCCACCAGCACCGGACAGGGGGCTCTCAATGAGCAGTTCTTC
TRBV12-3/TRBV12-4	few	12	TRBJ1-1	.	CASSSSETEAFF	TGTGCCAGCAGTAGTTCGGAGACTGAAGCTTTCTTT
TRBV12-3/TRBV12-4	few	13	TRBJ2-1	TRBD1	CASSSHGTVRQFF	TGTGCCAGCAGTTCTCATGGGACAGTTCGGCAGTTCTTC
TRBV6-1	.	10	TRBJ2-2	.	CAGGGRGLFF	TGTGCCGGCGGAGGACGGGGGCTGTTTTTT
TRBV6-1	few	12	TRBJ1-1	.	CASMKDYTEAFF	TGTGCCAGCATGAAGGATTACACTGAAGCTTTCTTT
TRBV7-3	.	14	TRBJ2-5	.	CVSSARAERETQYF	TGTGTCAGCAGCGCCCGAGCGGAGAGGGAGACCCAGTACTTC
TRBV10-3	.	17	TRBJ1-2	.	CAISVTGQGGWDYGYTF	TGTGCCATCAGTGTGACGGGACAAGGGGGTTGGGACTATGGCTACACCTTC
TRBV12-3/TRBV12-4	.	19	TRBJ1-3	TRBD1	CASRGPRDRLPSSGNTIYF	TGTGCCAGCAGAGGTCCCCGGGACAGGCTACCCAGCTCTGGAAACACCATATATTTT
TRBV7-6	many	19	TRBJ1-6	TRBD1	CASSYSTPDRSSYNSPLHF	TGTGCCAGCAGCTACTCTACTCCGGACAGGAGCTCCTATAATTCACCCCTCCACTTT